This TCR beta chain was captured by sequencing in a study of regulatory T cells in long-lasting Graves disease (dated by TCRdb to the early 2020s). About the investigation overall: Antithyroid drugs had been taken for less than 3 months by newly diagnosed Graves' disease patients. Persistent Graves' disease patients were compared with newly diagnosed Graves' disease patients by peripheral blood TCR sequencing and RNA sequencing. TCR sequencing covered around 13 persistent and some 20 newly diagnosed Graves' disease patients, some 33 samples in total. The study was conducted in China and was registered as a clinical trial.

Measured from the cysteine to the phenylalanine, the CDR3 is 17 residues long. Of the read, only the CDR3 DNA is kept; its 51 bases are in frame from base 1. Germline trimming: 1 base from V, 4 bases from J; junction bases outside gene matches: 13. The germline V gene (reference sequence) yields DFQATT for CDR1 and SNEGSKA for CDR2. The time point tag for this specimen amounts to: newly diagnosed GD, antithyroid drugs for less than 3 months. RNA was extracted from PBMCs in TRIzol for both TCR sequencing and RNA sequencing. The diagnosis of Graves' disease followed American Thyroid Association guidelines. Patients were recruited from an endocrinology department in Xi'an, China. Each patient gave approximately 10 milliliters of peripheral blood, collected in an EDTA anticoagulant tube. Ficoll Paque Plus density gradient separation was used to isolate PBMCs, and no further T cell sorting was performed. An Agilent 2100 Bioanalyzer and agarose gel were used to check RNA quality, and a NanoDrop 2000 was used to measure RNA concentration.

In the case of this clonotype: The antigen it recognizes is unknown. Base qualities were left out, and no much larger clone turns up one base away.

What the work shows at the level of the full study, not this receptor alone: Persistent disease showed preferential use of TRBV28, TRBJ1-2 and TRBJ2-5, whereas newly diagnosed disease favored TRBV20-1 and TRBJ2-1. As a limitation, the authors acknowledged that the small sample size may reduce accuracy. Compared with newly diagnosed patients, persistent Graves' disease patients had lower TCR Shannon entropy and fewer highly expanded clones, which suggests clonal expansion. A larger number of public clonotypes was shared among persistent patients (under 3,000) than among newly diagnosed patients (roughly 930). Peripheral blood alone was examined, since thyroid tissue, which constituted the primary lesion, could not be accessed. Sequencing and analysis were restricted to the TCR beta chain.

Library prep was done by multiplex PCR. The data were produced on an Illumina HiSeq 4000. iRepertoire HTBI primers and Arm-PCR amplification of CDR3 regions were used to construct TCR beta libraries. Before sequencing, the PCR products went through gel purification. Per the source publication's procedure: Across samples, 55 to 80 TRBV and 13 to 15 TRBJ segments were identified and used for gene usage analysis of CDR3 amino acid clonotypes. COPE and FqMerger were used to merge the filtered high-quality paired reads into contigs. BLAST was used to align contigs to the IMGT TRBV, TRBD and TRBJ reference genes, and CDR3 was defined following IMGT. Clonotypes above 0.1% frequency were classified as highly expanded clones. Shannon entropy served as the measure of repertoire diversity, while the Gini coefficient captured V-J evenness. A clonotype found in more than one individual was treated as public. In-frame beta chains were kept once TCRdb had trimmed the public reads at Q25 with fastp and called clones with MiXCR. Records with the same CDR3 protein are collapsed into one entry carrying the most frequent genes and DNA. TCRdb, not the original authors, processed these V and J calls. The sample includes around 320,000 distinct CDR3 sequences, with 15% to 20% observed a single time. In total, the top ten clones hold about 27% of the sample.

In addition, the sample was reused for a study of T cells in Graves' hyperthyroidism and ophthalmopathy. The other study reports the following: Stable Graves' hyperthyroidism was defined as no progression to ophthalmopathy during 18 months of follow-up. Hyperthyroidism patients were newly diagnosed, had a disease duration of under 2 months, and were aged 18 to 65 years. Any patient with an uncontrolled infection, another autoimmune disease, pregnancy or lactation was excluded. Diagnoses were established on the basis of clinical symptoms, serum thyroxine and TRAb, thyroid ultrasound, and orbital computed tomography. For the first round of RT-PCR on the TCR CDR3, the HTBI primer set was used together with the Qiagen OneStep RT-PCR kit. Most expanded thyroid clonotypes (frequency above 0.001) were also detected in blood, a finding suggesting that blood repertoires may reflect thyroid immune responses. A 13 V-J signature model separated ophthalmopathy from stable hyperthyroidism, with just over 85% sensitivity and about 81% specificity in cross-validation and 80%/75% in testing. In validation, the model predicted progression to ophthalmopathy a median of about 6 months before onset, with roughly 70% sensitivity and about 75% specificity. To identify TCR V-J signatures that set the groups apart, the researchers used a discovery cohort of more than 95 patients, made up of 40 to 45 with Graves' ophthalmopathy and approximately 57 with stable Graves' hyperthyroidism. Prospective prediction of ophthalmopathy was tested in an independent validation cohort consisting of roughly 19 hyperthyroidism patients and more than 15 patients who later progressed to ophthalmopathy. The roughly 94 discovery patients were randomly divided into training and test sets at a 7:3 ratio. Thyroid tissue and blood T-cell repertoires from several Graves' hyperthyroidism patients were also compared in the study. Following sampling, methimazole starting at 30 mg daily was given to hyperthyroidism patients, and high-dose intravenous methylprednisolone was given to ophthalmopathy patients. A second multiplex PCR round built the libraries, followed by size selection and purification. Paired-end sequencing of the libraries was performed with 100 bp reads on an Illumina HiSeq2000. SOAPnuke was used to process the raw data, removing reads that contained adapters or uncalled bases, had a mean Phred below 15, or lacked an exact match to the constant primer or identifier. High-quality paired reads were merged with COPE v1.2.5, and unique nucleotide sequences were defined as clonotypes. MiTCR v1.1 was used to align the clonotypes against IMGT TRBV, TRBD and TRBJ reference segments. Only V-J combinations with frequency above 0.0001, covering 99.2% of repertoires, were analysed. A TCS score was defined as the ratio between F50 (clonal expansion) and ExV (chaos), using BLOSUM62-based TCRdist between CDR3 peptides within each V-J. Welch's t-statistics and random forest reduced just over 500 V-J features to some 14, which were used in a naive Bayes classifier (R e1071). Sample size was not statistically predetermined, and investigators were not blinded to group allocation. TCR Vbeta CDR3 sequencing of 120 to 150 peripheral blood samples (over 40 ophthalmopathy, around 80 hyperthyroidism and around 17 progressor patients) is reported in the paper.

The rearranged segments are TRBV20-1 and TRBJ2-3; a stretch of 8 junction bases matches TRBD1. The specimen was peripheral blood mononuclear cells (PBMCs), collected at new diagnosis, from a patient treated with antithyroid drugs. The TCR originated in a man between 35 and 55 years old with Graves disease. Donor details come from another sample of the same person, matched by shared clones. The CDR3 sequence is CSARVGSGTGGSDTQYF. In nucleotides, the sequence is TGCAGTGCTAGAGTCGGATCCGGGACAGGCGGTTCAGATACGCAGTATTTT.